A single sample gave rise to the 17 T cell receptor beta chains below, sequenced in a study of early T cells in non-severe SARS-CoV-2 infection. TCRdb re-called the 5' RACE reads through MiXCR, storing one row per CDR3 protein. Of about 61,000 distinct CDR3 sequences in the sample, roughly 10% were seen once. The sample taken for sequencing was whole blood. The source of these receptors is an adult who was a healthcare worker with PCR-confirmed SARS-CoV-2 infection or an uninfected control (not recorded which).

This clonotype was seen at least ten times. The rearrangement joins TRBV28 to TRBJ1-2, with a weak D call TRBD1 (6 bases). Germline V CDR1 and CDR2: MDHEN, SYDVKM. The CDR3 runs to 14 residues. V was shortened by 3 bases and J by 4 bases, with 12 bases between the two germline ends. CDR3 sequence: CASSFPGGSYGYTF. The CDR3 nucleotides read TGTGCCAGCAGTTTCCCGGGGGGCAGCTATGGCTACACCTTC.

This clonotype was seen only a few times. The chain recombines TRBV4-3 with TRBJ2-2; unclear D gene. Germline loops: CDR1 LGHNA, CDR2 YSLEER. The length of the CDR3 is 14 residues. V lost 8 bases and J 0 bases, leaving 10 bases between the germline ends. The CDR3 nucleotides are TGCGCCAGCGCCAACAGAGCGAACACCGGGGAGCTGTTTTTT. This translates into CASANRANTGELFF.

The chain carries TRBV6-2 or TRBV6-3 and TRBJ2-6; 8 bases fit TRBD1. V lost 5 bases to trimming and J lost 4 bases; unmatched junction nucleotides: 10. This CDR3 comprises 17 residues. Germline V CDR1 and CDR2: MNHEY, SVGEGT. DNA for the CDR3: TGTGCCAGCAGTCCACCACTTCAGGGGGCAGGGGCCAACGTCCTGACTTTC. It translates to CASSPPLQGAGANVLTF.

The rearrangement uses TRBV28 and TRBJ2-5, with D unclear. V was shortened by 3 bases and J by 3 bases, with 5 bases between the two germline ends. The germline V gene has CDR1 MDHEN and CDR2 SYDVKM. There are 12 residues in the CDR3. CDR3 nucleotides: TGTGCCAGCAGTTTGACCGAAGAGACCCAGTACTTC. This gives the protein CASSLTEETQYF.

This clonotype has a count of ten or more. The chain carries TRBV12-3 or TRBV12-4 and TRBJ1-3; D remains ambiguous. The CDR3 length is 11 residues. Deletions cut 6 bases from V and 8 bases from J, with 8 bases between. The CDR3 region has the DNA TGTGCCAGCAGCCTCGGGTACACCATATATTTT. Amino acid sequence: CASSLGYTIYF.

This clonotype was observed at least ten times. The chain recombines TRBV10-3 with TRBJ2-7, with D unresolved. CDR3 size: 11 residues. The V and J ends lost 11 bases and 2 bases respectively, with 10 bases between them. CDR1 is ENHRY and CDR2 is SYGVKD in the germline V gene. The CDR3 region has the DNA TGTGCCCCCCACGTAACCTACGAGCAGTACTTC. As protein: CAPHVTYEQYF.

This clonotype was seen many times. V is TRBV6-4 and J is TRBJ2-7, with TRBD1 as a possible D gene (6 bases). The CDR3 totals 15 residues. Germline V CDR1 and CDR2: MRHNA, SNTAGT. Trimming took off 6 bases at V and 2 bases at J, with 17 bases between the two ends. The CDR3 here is CASSLPGGGPYEQYF. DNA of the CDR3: TGTGCCAGCAGCCTACCCGGTGGGGGCCCCTACGAGCAGTACTTC.

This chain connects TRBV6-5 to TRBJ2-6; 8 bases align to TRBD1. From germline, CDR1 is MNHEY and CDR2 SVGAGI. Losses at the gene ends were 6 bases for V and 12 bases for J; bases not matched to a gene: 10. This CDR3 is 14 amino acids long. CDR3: CASRRDRGVIVLTF. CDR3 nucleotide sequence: TGTGCCAGCAGACGCGACAGGGGAGTGATCGTCCTGACTTTC.

CDR3 protein: CASSANTAGPGELFF. In DNA form, the CDR3 reads TGTGCCAGCAGCGCAAACACGGCAGGGCCCGGGGAGCTGTTTTTT. This sequence joins TRBV6-6 and TRBJ2-2; the D gene is possibly TRBD1 (5 bases). The CDR3 consists of 15 residues. V dropped 6 bases and J dropped 6 bases, with 17 bases sitting between them. Looked up from germline, CDR1 is MNHNY and CDR2 is SVGAGI (reference sequence).

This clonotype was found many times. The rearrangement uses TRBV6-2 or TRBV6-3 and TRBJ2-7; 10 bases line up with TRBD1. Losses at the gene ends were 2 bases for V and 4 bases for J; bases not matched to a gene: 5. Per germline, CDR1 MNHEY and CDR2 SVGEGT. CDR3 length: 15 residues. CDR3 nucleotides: TGTGCCAGCAGTTACACCGGGGGACAGGGGTACGAGCAGTACTTC. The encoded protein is CASSYTGGQGYEQYF.

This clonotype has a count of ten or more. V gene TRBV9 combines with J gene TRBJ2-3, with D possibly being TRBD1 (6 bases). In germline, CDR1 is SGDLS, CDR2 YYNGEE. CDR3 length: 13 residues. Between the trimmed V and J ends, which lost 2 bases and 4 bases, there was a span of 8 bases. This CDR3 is CASSVQGPDTQYF. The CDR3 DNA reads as TGTGCCAGCAGCGTGCAGGGGCCAGATACGCAGTATTTT.

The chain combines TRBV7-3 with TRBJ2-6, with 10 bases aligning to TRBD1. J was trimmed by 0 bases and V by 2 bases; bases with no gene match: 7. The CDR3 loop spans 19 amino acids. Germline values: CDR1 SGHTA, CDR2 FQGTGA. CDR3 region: CASSLGQGGPLSGANVLTF. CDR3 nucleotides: TGTGCCAGCAGCTTAGGACAGGGGGGCCCACTCTCTGGGGCCAACGTCCTGACTTTC.

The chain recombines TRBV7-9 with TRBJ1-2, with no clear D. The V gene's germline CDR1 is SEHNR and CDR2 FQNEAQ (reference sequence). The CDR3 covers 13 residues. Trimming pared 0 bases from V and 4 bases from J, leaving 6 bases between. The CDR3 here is CASSLAQAYGYTF. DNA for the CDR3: TGTGCCAGCAGCTTAGCGCAGGCCTATGGCTACACCTTC. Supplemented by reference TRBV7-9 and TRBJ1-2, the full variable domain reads DTGVSQNPRHKITKRGQNVTFRCDPISEHNRLYWYRQTLGQGPEFLTYFQNEAQLEKSRLLSDRFSAERPKGSFSTLEIQRTEQGDSAMYLCASSLAQAYGYTFGSGTRLTVV.

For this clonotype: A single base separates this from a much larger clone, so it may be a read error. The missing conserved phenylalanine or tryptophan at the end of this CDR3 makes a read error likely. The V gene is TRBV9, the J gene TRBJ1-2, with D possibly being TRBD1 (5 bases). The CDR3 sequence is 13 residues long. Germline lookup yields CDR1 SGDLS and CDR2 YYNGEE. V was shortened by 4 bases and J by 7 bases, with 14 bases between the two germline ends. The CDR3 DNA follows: TGTGCCAGCAGCCCCCGGACATTCGGTGGCTACACCTAC. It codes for CASSPRTFGGYTY.

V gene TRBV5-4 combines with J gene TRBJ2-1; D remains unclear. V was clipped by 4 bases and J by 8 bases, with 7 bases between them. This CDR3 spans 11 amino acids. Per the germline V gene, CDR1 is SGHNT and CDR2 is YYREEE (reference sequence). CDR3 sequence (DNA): TGTGCCAGCAGCCAGGCGTATGAGCAGTTCTTC. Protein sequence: CASSQAYEQFF.

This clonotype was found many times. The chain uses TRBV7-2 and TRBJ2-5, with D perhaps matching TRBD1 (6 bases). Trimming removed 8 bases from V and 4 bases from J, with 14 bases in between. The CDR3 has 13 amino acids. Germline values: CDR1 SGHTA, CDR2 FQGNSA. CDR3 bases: TGTGCCAGCGCCAGGGGTTTTGTAGAGACCCAGTACTTC. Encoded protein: CASARGFVETQYF.

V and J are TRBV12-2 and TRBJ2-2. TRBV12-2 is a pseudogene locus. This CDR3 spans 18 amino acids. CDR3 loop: CASRLAPTNRQNTGELFF. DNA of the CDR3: TGTGCAAGTCGCTTAGCTCCCACAAACAGACAGAACACCGGGGAGCTGTTTTTT.